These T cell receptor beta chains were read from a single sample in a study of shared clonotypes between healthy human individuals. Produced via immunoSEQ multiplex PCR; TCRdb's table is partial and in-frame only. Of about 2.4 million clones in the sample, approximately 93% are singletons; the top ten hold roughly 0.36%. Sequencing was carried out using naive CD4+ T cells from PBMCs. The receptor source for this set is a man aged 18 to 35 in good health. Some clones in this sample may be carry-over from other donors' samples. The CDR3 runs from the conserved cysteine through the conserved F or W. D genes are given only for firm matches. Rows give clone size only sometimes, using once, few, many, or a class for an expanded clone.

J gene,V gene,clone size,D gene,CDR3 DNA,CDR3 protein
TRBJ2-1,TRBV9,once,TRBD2,TGTGCCAGCAGCATCACCACGGCGGCTAGCGGGAGTCGTTACAATGAGCAGTTCTTC,CASSITTAASGSRYNEQFF
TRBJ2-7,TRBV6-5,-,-,TGTGCCAGCAGGCCCCGGGACCGAAGGTTGGTCGAGCAGTACTTC,CASRPRDRRLVEQYF
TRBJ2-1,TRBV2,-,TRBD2,TGTGCCAGCACCAAGACTAGCGGCAATGAGCAGTTCTTC,CASTKTSGNEQFF
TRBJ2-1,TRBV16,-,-,TGTGCCAGCAGCCAATCGAAACACCAGGGATTAGGGAATGAGCAGTTCTTC,CASSQSKHQGLGNEQFF
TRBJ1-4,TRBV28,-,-,TGTGCCAGCAGTTTAGCAGGGATGGCTAATGAAAAACTGTTTTTT,CASSLAGMANEKLFF
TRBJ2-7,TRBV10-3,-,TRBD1,TGTGCCATCAGGGGGGACAGGGGGCTTTACGAGCAGTACTTC,CAIRGDRGLYEQYF
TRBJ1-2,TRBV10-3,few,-,TGTGCCATCAGTGAAGGCGGTGGCTACACCTTC,CAISEGGGYTF
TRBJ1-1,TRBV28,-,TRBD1,TGTGCCAGCAGTCCTAGGACAGGTTCGAACACTGAAGCTTTCTTT,CASSPRTGSNTEAFF
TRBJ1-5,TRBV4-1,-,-,TGCGCCAGCAGCCAAGGTGCAGCACGGAAGATAAATCAGCCCCAGCATTTT,CASSQGAARKINQPQHF
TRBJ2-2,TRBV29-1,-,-,TGCAGCGGTCGGGCGAGAGGAGGGGAGCTGTTTTTT,CSGRARGGELFF
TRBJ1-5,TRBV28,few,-,TGTGCCAGCAGTTTGTCGACAGGGCCCCAGCATTTT,CASSLSTGPQHF
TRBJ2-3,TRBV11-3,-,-,TGTGCCAGCAGCTTAGGGGGGAACACAGATACGCAGTATTTT,CASSLGGNTDTQYF
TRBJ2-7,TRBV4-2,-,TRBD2,TGTGCCAGCAGCCAGGGACTAGCGGGACGTTACGAGCAGTACTTC,CASSQGLAGRYEQYF
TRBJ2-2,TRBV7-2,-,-,TGTGCCAGCAGCTTAGACACCACCGGGGAGCTGTTTTTT,CASSLDTTGELFF
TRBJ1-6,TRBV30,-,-,TGTGCCTGGAGTGGGGGGGGCTCCTATAATTCACCCCTCCACTTT,CAWSGGGSYNSPLHF
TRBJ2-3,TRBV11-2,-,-,TGTGCCAGCAGCTTCGACCCCGGAGATACGCAGTATTTT,CASSFDPGDTQYF
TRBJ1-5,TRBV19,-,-,TGTGCCAGTACGGGACCTTGGGGCAATCAGCCCCAGCATTTT,CASTGPWGNQPQHF
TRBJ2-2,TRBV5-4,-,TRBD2,TGTGCCAGCAGCAAAGGGTCTGGCGGGAGGAATGGGGTCGGGGAGCTGTTTTTT,CASSKGSGGRNGVGELFF
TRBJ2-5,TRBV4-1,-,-,TGCGCCAGCAGCCAGGGATCACTAGCCCCTATATCCCAAGAGACCCAGTACTTC,CASSQGSLAPISQETQYF
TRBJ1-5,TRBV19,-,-,TGTGCCAGTAGTATGGTGTCCAGCCGGGGGCCCCAGCATTTT,CASSMVSSRGPQHF
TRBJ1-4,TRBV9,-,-,TGTGCCAGCAGCCCATTCATAGGGAGTAATGAAAAACTGTTTTTT,CASSPFIGSNEKLFF
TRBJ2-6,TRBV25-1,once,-,TGTGCCAGCAGTGAATGGGGGGCACCTGGGGCCAACGTCCTGACTTTC,CASSEWGAPGANVLTF
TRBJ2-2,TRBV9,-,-,TGTGCCAGCAGCGTTCGGGACACGAACACCGGGGAGCTGTTTTTT,CASSVRDTNTGELFF
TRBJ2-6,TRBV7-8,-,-,TGTGCCAGCAGCTCATTGGGGGCCAACGTCCTGACTTTC,CASSSLGANVLTF
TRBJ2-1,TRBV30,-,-,TGTGCATCGTACCCCGGGGCGGGCCAGTGGAATGAGCAGTTCTTC,CASYPGAGQWNEQFF
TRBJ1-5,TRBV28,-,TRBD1,TGTGCCAGCAGATCAGTTTTCGGGACAGGGGCGGTTGTAGGCAATCAGCCCCAGCATTTT,CASRSVFGTGAVVGNQPQHF
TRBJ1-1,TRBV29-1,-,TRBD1,TGCAGCGCCCGGGGACAGATGAACACTGAAGCTTTCTTT,CSARGQMNTEAFF
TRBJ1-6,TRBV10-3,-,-,TGTGCCATCAGTGAGCAGGCAGGGCTGGTGGCACCCCTCCACTTT,CAISEQAGLVAPLHF
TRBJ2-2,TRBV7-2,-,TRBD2,TGTGCCAGCAGCTTAAGCGGGAGAACCGGGGAGCTGTTTTTT,CASSLSGRTGELFF
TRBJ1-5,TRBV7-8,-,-,TGTGCCAGCAGCACCCAAAGACCAGGAGAATATAGCAATCAGCCCCAGCATTTT,CASSTQRPGEYSNQPQHF
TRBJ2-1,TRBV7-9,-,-,TGTGCCAGCACCAACGCCGCGACTTCATACAATGAGCAGTTCTTC,CASTNAATSYNEQFF
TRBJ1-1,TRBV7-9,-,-,TGTGCCAGCAGCTTAGCGATCAGCGCCACCCCCTTGAACACTGAAGCTTTCTTT,CASSLAISATPLNTEAFF
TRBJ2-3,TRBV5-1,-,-,TGCGCCAGCAGCGCGACGGGTGGGAGTCGGGTAGATACGCAGTATTTT,CASSATGGSRVDTQYF
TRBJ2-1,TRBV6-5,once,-,TGTGCCAGCAGCCTCAATAGGGGCGGGCGGGAGCAGTTCTTC,CASSLNRGGREQFF
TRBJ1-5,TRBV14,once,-,TGTGCCAGCAGCCAATTTTCCTATTGGCAGGGACTTAGGGGCAATCAGCCCCAGCATTTT,CASSQFSYWQGLRGNQPQHF
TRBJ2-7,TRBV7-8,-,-,TGTGCCAGCAGCTTAGTGGATAGGGGACTCTCCTACGAGCAGTACTTC,CASSLVDRGLSYEQYF
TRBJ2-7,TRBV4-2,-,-,TGTGCCAGCAGCCAAGATGAAAGATTCTACGAGCAGTACTTC,CASSQDERFYEQYF
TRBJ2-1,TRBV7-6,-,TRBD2,TGTGCCAGCAGCGATTATAGCGGGAGGAATGAGCAGTTCTTC,CASSDYSGRNEQFF
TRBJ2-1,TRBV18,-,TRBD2,TGTGCCAGCTCACCACCGGGCTCTAGCGGTTCCTACAATGAGCAGTTCTTC,CASSPPGSSGSYNEQFF
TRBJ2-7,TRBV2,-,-,TGTGCCAGCAGAAGGGCCCCCCTTACCGAGCAGTACTTC,CASRRAPLTEQYF
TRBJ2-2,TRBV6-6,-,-,TGTGCCAGCAGTTACGACGGGAACACCGGGGAGCTGTTTTTT,CASSYDGNTGELFF
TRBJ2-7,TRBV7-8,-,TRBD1,TGTGCCAGCAGCCAAGGACAGGGCTTCGAGCAGTACTTC,CASSQGQGFEQYF
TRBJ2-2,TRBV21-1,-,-,TGTGCCAGCTTATTTAGGACGAACACCGGGGAGCTGTTTTTT,CASLFRTNTGELFF
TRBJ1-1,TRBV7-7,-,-,TGTGCCAGCAGCTTAAGGGAGAACACTGAAGCTTTCTTT,CASSLRENTEAFF